The 18 T cell receptor beta chains below were found in one sample sequenced in a study of blood T cell repertoires in COVID-19. Libraries were prepared by immunoSEQ multiplex PCR; TCRdb keeps only in-frame clonotypes and omits some of them. The table has about 14,000 clones, around 78% seen once; the top ten hold 9.7%. The sample comprised peripheral blood. These receptors were collected from a man between 65 and 80 years old with acute or convalescent COVID-19.

The rearrangement links TRBV3-1 (or the pseudogene TRBV3-2) to TRBJ2-5; TRBD1 aligns across 8 bases. Germline V gene lookup returns CDR1 LGHDT and CDR2 YNNKEL (reference sequence). Trimming at V came to 1 base and at J to 4 bases, leaving 2 bases not matched to a gene. The CDR3 has 14 amino acids. The CDR3 nucleotides are TGTGCCAGCAGCCAAGCAACAGGGGGAGAGACCCAGTACTTC. This gives the protein CASSQATGGETQYF.

This clone was counted only a few times. The chain links TRBV6-5 to TRBJ2-7, with TRBD1 as a possible D gene (5 bases). The CDR3 covers 16 residues. Germline V CDR1 and CDR2: MNHEY, SVGAGI. The ends were cut back, 2 bases at V and 3 bases at J, with 17 bases in the middle. The CDR3 loop reads CASSYGSGILNYEQYF. The CDR3 DNA reads as TGTGCCAGCAGTTACGGATCAGGGATCCTTAACTACGAGCAGTACTTC.

This clone was seen more than once but under ten times. The CDR3, as DNA: TGTGCCAGCAGTCGGACTAGCGGGGGGGTGACCACAGATACGCAGTATTTT. Its translation is CASSRTSGGVTTDTQYF. The chain carries TRBV6-2 or TRBV6-3 and TRBJ2-3; 15 bases map to TRBD2. Losses at the gene ends were 5 bases for V and 2 bases for J; bases not matched to a gene: 5. Germline CDR1 and CDR2: MNHEY and SVGEGT. The CDR3 is 17 amino acids.

This chain uses TRBV7-8 with TRBJ1-4; D is undetermined. Germline V gives CDR1 SGHVS, CDR2 FQNEAQ. The CDR3 length is 14 residues. Trimming took 3 bases from V and 6 from J, leaving 11 bases between them. Here the CDR3 DNA reads TGTGCCAGCAGCTTTGTCCGCGGAGATGAAAAACTGTTTTTT. Residues: CASSFVRGDEKLFF.

CDR3 region: CASSSTGSANEKLFF. CDR3 DNA sequence: TGTGCCAGCAGCTCTACAGGGAGTGCTAATGAAAAACTGTTTTTT. The chain links TRBV5-6 to TRBJ1-4; perhaps TRBD1 as D (6 bases). CDR1 and CDR2 (germline): SGHDT, YYEEEE. The CDR3 loop spans 15 amino acids. V lost 3 bases, J lost 3 bases, and 12 bases lay in between.

The chain links TRBV19 to TRBJ1-2, with TRBD1 identical over 10 bases. Germline loops: CDR1 LNHDA, CDR2 SQIVND (reference sequence). J lost 6 bases, V lost 3 bases, and 4 bases had no gene match. This CDR3 has 14 residues. The CDR3 DNA is TGTGCCAGTAGTATTCTCGGGACAGGGGATGGCTACACCTTC. It yields the protein CASSILGTGDGYTF.

This clone came up once. The chain couples TRBV7-8 to TRBJ2-5, with 9 positions matching TRBD2. Trimming at V came to 0 bases and at J to 5 bases, leaving 4 bases not matched to a gene. CDR1 is SGHVS and CDR2 is FQNEAQ in the germline V gene. This CDR3 has 15 residues. The CDR3 DNA is TGTGCCAGCAGCTTAGCGACTAGCGGCGGGGAGACCCAGTACTTC. Translating gives CASSLATSGGETQYF.

The rearrangement joins TRBV6-5 to TRBJ1-2; the match to TRBD1 covers 8 bases. V lost 7 bases, J lost 7 bases, and 11 bases stayed unmatched. Per germline, CDR1 MNHEY and CDR2 SVGAGI. CDR3 length: 14 amino acids. CDR3 amino acids: CASNGQGGGSGYTF. The CDR3 nucleotides read TGTGCCAGCAACGGACAGGGCGGAGGAAGTGGCTACACCTTC.

V is TRBV27 and J is TRBJ1-1; D is unclear. Germline CDR1 reads MNHEY; CDR2 reads SMNVEV (reference sequence). Trimming cost V 6 bases and J 2 bases, with 4 bases left between them. The CDR3 length is 11 residues. The CDR3 loop is CASSRNTEAFF. As DNA, the CDR3 is TGTGCCAGCAGCAGAAACACTGAAGCTTTCTTT.

V and J are TRBV14 and TRBJ1-2; TRBD1 agrees at 7 bases. With 4 bases clipped from V and 7 bases from J, the junction kept 9 bases outside the gene matches. There are 14 residues in the CDR3. CDR1 and CDR2 (germline): SGHDN, FVKESK. The CDR3 coding sequence is TGTGCCAGCAGCCCGGGACAGTCAAGGGGTGGCTACACCTTC. As protein: CASSPGQSRGGYTF.

The chain employs TRBV19 and TRBJ1-1; D is ambiguous. V was cut by 6 bases and J by 1 base, with 12 bases left in between. Per germline, CDR1 LNHDA and CDR2 SQIVND (reference sequence). This CDR3 is 14 amino acids long. CDR3 nucleotides: TGTGCCAGTAGCCCCAACAGACAGAACACTGAAGCTTTCTTT. Its translation: CASSPNRQNTEAFF.

This sequence joins TRBV7-8 and TRBJ1-5, with 9 positions matching TRBD1. Per the germline V gene, CDR1 is SGHVS and CDR2 is FQNEAQ. The CDR3 is made up of 14 amino acids. Trimming took 5 bases from V and 4 from J; bases not matched to a gene: 3. The CDR3, as DNA: TGTGCCAGCAGCCCGGACAGGGGAAATCAGCCCCAGCATTTT. Translating gives CASSPDRGNQPQHF.

By share, this clone counts as medium-sized. The chain joins TRBV11-2 to TRBJ1-3, with TRBD1 matching 7 bases. Germline CDR1 and CDR2: SGHAT and FQNNGV. This CDR3 is built from 15 residues. V was clipped by 6 bases and J by 0 bases; unmatched bases: 5. CDR3 loop: CASRLGQLSGNTIYF. DNA of the CDR3: TGTGCCAGCAGACTGGGACAGCTCTCTGGAAACACCATATATTTT.

The chain combines TRBV29-1 with TRBJ2-1; 10 bases align to TRBD2. CDR3 size: 14 residues. Looked up from germline, CDR1 is SQVTM and CDR2 is ANQGSEA. Germline trimming cut 6 bases from V and 0 bases from J; bases unmatched to any gene: 2. The chain's CDR3 is CSVSSGSSYNEQFF. As DNA, the CDR3 is TGCAGCGTGTCTAGCGGGAGCTCCTACAATGAGCAGTTCTTC.

The V and J genes are TRBV19 and TRBJ1-2; 7 nucleotides agree with TRBD1. Germline V gene lookup returns CDR1 LNHDA and CDR2 SQIVND (reference sequence). The CDR3 is 14 amino acids. V was clipped by 4 bases and J by 6 bases; unmatched bases: 8. CDR3 region: CASSTRDSYDGYTF. CDR3 nucleotides: TGTGCCAGTAGTACTAGGGACAGCTATGATGGCTACACCTTC.

The chain uses TRBV7-2 and TRBJ2-5; 8 bases are shared with TRBD2. Trimming at V came to 6 bases and at J to 14 bases, leaving 14 bases not matched to a gene. This CDR3 has 13 residues. From germline, CDR1 is SGHTA and CDR2 FQGNSA. The CDR3 protein is CASSPGGAGLPYF. The CDR3 DNA sequence: TGTGCCAGCAGTCCCGGGGGGGCCGGTCTCCCATACTTC.

The genes are TRBV7-9 and TRBJ1-6, with a tentative D call TRBD1 (5 bases). V was clipped by 0 bases and J by 7 bases, with 7 bases between them. Germline assignment: CDR1 SEHNR and CDR2 FQNEAQ (reference sequence). CDR3 length equals 14 residues. CDR3 amino acids: CASSLAAGNSPLHF. CDR3 sequence (DNA): TGTGCCAGCAGCTTAGCAGCAGGGAATTCACCCCTCCACTTT.

The gene calls are TRBV4-2 and TRBJ2-1; the D gene is possibly TRBD2 (5 bases). This CDR3 region has 13 residues. Per the germline V gene, CDR1 is LGHNA and CDR2 is YNFKEQ. The ends were cut back, 3 bases at V and 6 bases at J, with 9 bases in the middle. CDR3 sequence: CASSHGGGNEQFF. The CDR3, as DNA: TGTGCCAGCAGCCACGGAGGCGGCAATGAGCAGTTCTTC.